These 13 T cell receptor beta chains originate from one sample sequenced in a study of blood T cell repertoires in COVID-19. Assay used: immunoSEQ multiplex PCR; TCRdb lists only in-frame clones, some missing. The table includes about 110,000 clones, around 89% detected once. Material: peripheral blood. The receptor set was obtained from a man aged 45 to 65 with active or convalescent COVID-19.

This rearrangement joins TRBV12-3 or TRBV12-4 to TRBJ1-2; D might be TRBD1 (5 bases). Trimming removed 3 bases at V and 3 bases at J, with 8 bases between. The CDR3 is 13 amino acids. The CDR3 protein is CASSFLQDYGYTF. The CDR3, as DNA: TGTGCCAGCAGTTTTTTACAGGACTATGGCTACACCTTC.

V usage is TRBV5-6 and J usage is TRBJ1-6, with D tentatively TRBD1 (5 bases). Germline assignment: CDR1 SGHDT and CDR2 YYEEEE. Trimming removed 7 bases from V and 0 bases from J, with 14 bases in between. CDR3 length: 16 amino acids. For the CDR3, the DNA is TGTGCCAGCGGACGCCGGGGGAGCTCCTATAATTCACCCCTCCACTTT. This encodes CASGRRGSSYNSPLHF. The whole variable domain, filled in from reference TRBV5-6 and TRBJ1-6, reads DAGVTQSPTHLIKTRGQQVTLRCSPKSGHDTVSWYQQALGQGPQFIFQYYEEEERQRGNFPDRFSGHQFPNYSSELNVNALLLGDSALYLCASGRRGSSYNSPLHFGNGTRLTVT.

The V and J genes are TRBV7-9 and TRBJ2-3, with D possibly matching TRBD1 (5 bases). The CDR3 loop spans 14 amino acids. V lost 1 base and J 6 bases, leaving 11 bases between the germline ends. Germline V lookup: CDR1 SEHNR, CDR2 FQNEAQ (reference sequence). CDR3 protein: CASSLEGHVDTQYF. In DNA form, the CDR3 reads TGTGCCAGCAGCTTAGAGGGGCATGTGGATACGCAGTATTTT.

This chain joins TRBV7-8 and TRBJ2-7; tentatively, D is TRBD1 (5 bases). This CDR3 region has 13 residues. Germline loops: CDR1 SGHVS, CDR2 FQNEAQ. V lost 3 bases and J lost 6, with 12 bases in between. CDR3 sequence: CASSFARVGEQYF. CDR3 bases: TGTGCCAGCAGCTTCGCCAGGGTCGGCGAGCAGTACTTC. Looking up the rest from reference TRBV7-8 and TRBJ2-7 gives the full variable domain: GAGVSQSPRYKVAKRGQDVALRCDPISGHVSLFWYQQALGQGPEFLTYFQNEAQLDKSGLPSDRFFAERPEGSVSTLKIQRTQQEDSAVYLCASSFARVGEQYFGPGTRLTVT.

This rearrangement joins TRBV5-8 to TRBJ1-5, with 7 positions matching TRBD1. CDR3 length: 15 amino acids. The V gene's germline CDR1 is SGHTS and CDR2 YDEGEE. Trimming removed 5 bases from V and 1 base from J; junction bases left unmatched: 6. DNA for the CDR3: TGTGCCAGCAGGAACCTGGACAGGAGCAATCAGCCCCAGCATTTT. This gives the protein CASRNLDRSNQPQHF.

The chain recombines TRBV13 with TRBJ2-7; D unresolved. The V gene's germline CDR1 is PRHDT and CDR2 FYEKMQ (reference sequence). V lost 4 bases, J lost 3 bases, and 7 bases lay in between. This CDR3 contains 12 residues. The CDR3 region is CASSSSLYEQYF. Here the CDR3 DNA reads TGTGCCAGCAGCTCCTCCCTCTACGAGCAGTACTTC.

The V gene is TRBV5-1, the J gene TRBJ2-3, with D uncertain. The CDR3 totals 14 residues. In germline, CDR1 is SGHRS, CDR2 YFSETQ. Trimming left V 3 bases short and J 4 bases short, with 12 bases between. CDR3 nucleotides: TGCGCCAGCAGCTCCTACTCAGGCGCAGATACGCAGTATTTT. This gives the protein CASSSYSGADTQYF.

This chain joins TRBV3-1 (or the pseudogene TRBV3-2) and TRBJ1-1; D unclear. The CDR3 is 14 residues long. V was trimmed by 2 bases and J by 10 bases, leaving 17 bases between them. Germline V gene data show CDR1 as LGHDT and CDR2 as YNNKEL (reference sequence). This chain's CDR3 is CASSQNLPGVGAFF. The DNA for the CDR3 is TGTGCCAGCAGCCAAAATCTCCCCGGGGTCGGAGCTTTCTTT.

In regard to this clone: Other DNA sequences in the same sample also yield this CDR3. The chain has TRBV2 and TRBJ1-1, with D perhaps matching TRBD1 (5 bases). Germline assignment: CDR1 SNHLY and CDR2 FYNNEI. The CDR3 totals 13 residues. Trimming pared 4 bases from V and 4 bases from J, leaving 10 bases between. CDR3 bases: TGTGCCAGCAGTGTCCTGGGGGGCACTGAAGCTTTCTTT. Translated, it gives CASSVLGGTEAFF.

This CDR3 is CASSRSGTGELFF. DNA for the CDR3: TGCGCCAGCAGTCGGTCAGGAACCGGGGAGCTGTTTTTT. V gene TRBV23-1 combines with J gene TRBJ2-2; unclear D gene. TRBV23-1 is given ORF status, its function remaining uncertain. The CDR3 is 13 amino acids. Trimming pared 4 bases from V and 5 bases from J, leaving 8 bases between.

V gene TRBV28 combines with J gene TRBJ2-4; 7 nucleotides line up with TRBD2. CDR1 is MDHEN and CDR2 is SYDVKM in the germline V gene. With V trimmed by 2 bases and J by 6 bases, 10 bases remained unmatched. This CDR3 contains 16 residues. CDR3 region: CASSLMNSGARNIQYF. The CDR3 DNA reads TGTGCCAGCAGTTTAATGAACAGCGGGGCCCGAAACATTCAGTACTTC.

The J gene is TRBJ1-4, the V gene TRBV19; 9 bases align to TRBD1. This CDR3 has 13 amino acids. V shed 6 bases and J 8 bases; nucleotides not matched to a gene: 4. CDR1 LNHDA and CDR2 SQIVND come from the germline V gene (reference sequence). The CDR3 here is CASRGTGNEKLFF. CDR3 DNA: TGTGCCAGTAGGGGGACAGGGAACGAAAAACTGTTTTTT.

This chain connects TRBV28 to TRBJ2-3; perhaps TRBD2 as D (5 bases). The V end was cut by 6 bases, the J end by 6 bases, with 10 bases between. The CDR3 extends over 12 amino acids. The germline gives CDR1 MDHEN, CDR2 SYDVKM. The CDR3 nucleotides are TGTGCCAGCAGGGAGGCTAGCGATACGCAGTATTTT. Its protein product is CASREASDTQYF.